A selection of T cell receptor beta chains follows, all from one sample in a study of blood T cell repertoires in COVID-19. Profiled with immunoSEQ multiplex PCR; TCRdb holds only in-frame clones, not every one. The sample has around 130,000 clones; roughly 85% are singletons. Sample: peripheral blood. These receptors all stem from a man in his forties or fifties with acute or convalescent COVID-19. The CDR3 runs from the conserved cysteine through the conserved F or W. The D gene is left open where the match is weak. Only part of the rows carry a size: once, few, many, or a class if the clone is expanded.

j_call,v_call,d_call,clone_size,cdr3_nt,cdr3_aa
TRBJ2-7,TRBV19,TRBD2,-,TGTGCCAGTAGTAGACTAGCGGGAGGGAGCTCCTACGAGCAGTACTTC,CASSRLAGGSSYEQYF
TRBJ2-3,TRBV2,-,-,TGTGCCAGCAGTGAGCAAGACTTCAGCACAGATACGCAGTATTTT,CASSEQDFSTDTQYF
TRBJ2-1,TRBV5-1,-,-,TGCGCCAGCAGCTTTAGTCGGACAGCTTACAATGAGCAGTTCTTC,CASSFSRTAYNEQFF
TRBJ2-5,TRBV24-1,TRBD2,-,TGTGCCACAGGTTCGGCGGGAGGGCCGGAAGAGACCCAGTACTTC,CATGSAGGPEETQYF
TRBJ2-2,TRBV30,-,-,TGTGCCTGGAGTGACTCTCCCGGGGAGCTGTTTTTT,CAWSDSPGELFF
TRBJ1-2,TRBV27,-,-,TGTGCCAGCAGAGACCACAGGGCCGGTGGCTTAGACTACACCTTC,CASRDHRAGGLDYTF
TRBJ1-5,TRBV11-2,-,-,TGTGCCAGCAGCTTATCGGACACCCAGCCCCAGCATTTT,CASSLSDTQPQHF
TRBJ1-6,TRBV3-1/TRBV3-2,-,-,TGTGCCAGCAGCCAAGGTAACGGGAATTCACCCCTCCACTTT,CASSQGNGNSPLHF
TRBJ2-2,TRBV4-1,-,-,TGCGCCAGCAGCCAAATCCGCGACTGGGAGCTGTTTTTT,CASSQIRDWELFF
TRBJ1-1,TRBV20-1,-,-,TGCAGTGGGGAACAGGGAAACCAAGCTTTCTTT,CSGEQGNQAFF
TRBJ2-3,TRBV7-8,TRBD2,-,TGTGCCAGCAGCTTCGGAAGCGGGGGCACAGATACGCAGTATTTT,CASSFGSGGTDTQYF
TRBJ2-2,TRBV5-4,-,once,TGTGCCAGCAGCTTGGGGGACTGGGCGAACACCGGGGAGCTGTTTTTT,CASSLGDWANTGELFF
TRBJ1-1,TRBV7-6,-,-,TGTGCCAGCAGCTCGGGGGTGCCGGATGGGAACACTGAAGCTTTCTTT,CASSSGVPDGNTEAFF
TRBJ2-7,TRBV27,TRBD2,-,TGTGCCATCAACCCCAGACAGCGGGAGGTGCACGAGCAGTACTTC,CAINPRQREVHEQYF
TRBJ1-1,TRBV5-1,-,-,TGCGCCAGCGCCGGGGGGATGGGCATGAACACTGAAGCTTTCTTT,CASAGGMGMNTEAFF
TRBJ2-2,TRBV30,TRBD2,-,TGTGCCTGGAGTGTAGCTGGGACTAGCGGGAGTAGGAACACCGGGGAGCTGTTTTTT,CAWSVAGTSGSRNTGELFF
TRBJ2-7,TRBV27,TRBD2,once,TGTGCCAGCAGATGGCGGGAGGAGTCCTACGAGCAGTACTTC,CASRWREESYEQYF
TRBJ1-1,TRBV29-1,-,-,TGCAGCGTTGAGCAGGGGCTGAGGGATTGGACTGAAGCTTTCTTT,CSVEQGLRDWTEAFF
TRBJ1-3,TRBV11-3,-,-,TGTGCCAGCAGGGGGGCCGGAAACACCATATATTTT,CASRGAGNTIYF
TRBJ2-1,TRBV9,TRBD2,-,TGTGCCAGCAGCACCCCGGGACTACCGACCAATGAGCAGTTCTTC,CASSTPGLPTNEQFF
TRBJ2-1,TRBV11-3,-,-,TGTGCCAGCAGCTTAGGGGGCCTAGAGAATTACAATGAGCAGTTCTTC,CASSLGGLENYNEQFF
TRBJ2-6,TRBV27,TRBD1,once,TGTGCCAGCAGGTCGGGACAGAGAAGCTCTGGGGCCAACGTCCTGACTTTC,CASRSGQRSSGANVLTF
TRBJ2-5,TRBV2,TRBD1,-,TGTGCCAGCAGGAACCGGGACAGGGGTCAAGAGACCCAGTACTTC,CASRNRDRGQETQYF
TRBJ2-2,TRBV3-1/TRBV3-2,TRBD2,-,TGTGCCAGCAGCCCCGGGACTAGCGGGAACACCGGGGAGCTGTTTTTT,CASSPGTSGNTGELFF
TRBJ2-7,TRBV7-3,TRBD2,-,TGTGCCAGCAGCATCAGCGGGGGGGGCGAGCAGTACTTC,CASSISGGGEQYF
TRBJ2-2,TRBV6-1,TRBD2,-,TGTGCCAGCAGTGAAGGGACTAGCGGCAGCGGGGAGCTGTTTTTT,CASSEGTSGSGELFF
TRBJ1-2,TRBV6-5,-,few,TGTGCCAGCAGTTACTCGGACGGGGAGAACTATGGCTACACCTTC,CASSYSDGENYGYTF
TRBJ1-4,TRBV7-9,-,-,TGTGCCAGCTTTCAGAATGAAAAACTGTTTTTT,CASFQNEKLFF
TRBJ2-2,TRBV7-3,TRBD2,-,TGTGCCAGCAGCCCACTAGCGGGCGACACCGGGGAGCTGTTTTTT,CASSPLAGDTGELFF
TRBJ1-4,TRBV3-1/TRBV3-2,-,-,TGTGCCAGCAGCCGGGGGGGAGAGGGTGAAAAACTGTTTTTT,CASSRGGEGEKLFF
TRBJ1-1,TRBV5-1,TRBD1,once,TGCGCCAGCAGTGAGACAGGGGGAGGCACTGAAGCTTTCTTT,CASSETGGGTEAFF
TRBJ2-3,TRBV13,-,-,TGTGCCAGCAGCTTAGGGGAGGAAGATACGCAGTATTTT,CASSLGEEDTQYF
TRBJ1-2,TRBV6-5,-,-,TGTGCCAGCAGCCCGACTGGGTCGGCACTTTATGGCTACACCTTC,CASSPTGSALYGYTF
TRBJ2-1,TRBV5-1,TRBD2,once,TGCGCCAGCAGCTTTGGGCTAGCGGGAGGGCCGAATGAGCAGTTCTTC,CASSFGLAGGPNEQFF
TRBJ2-2,TRBV7-3,-,once,TGTGCCAGCAGCTTTCAGGCGACGACAGCGAACACCGGGGAGCTGTTTTTT,CASSFQATTANTGELFF
TRBJ1-2,TRBV28,TRBD1,-,TGTGCCAGCAGTGTAATCAGAACAGGGGATCCCACCTTC,CASSVIRTGDPTF
TRBJ2-4,TRBV18,TRBD2,few,TGTGCCAGCTCACCCGCAGCGGGACTAGCCAAAAACATTCAGTACTTC,CASSPAAGLAKNIQYF
TRBJ1-1,TRBV29-1,-,-,TGCAGCGTCCTGGCTTTACAGGGTGCGGATGAAGCTTTCTTT,CSVLALQGADEAFF
TRBJ2-7,TRBV18,TRBD2,-,TGTGCCAGCTCACCTTTCCAGCGGGAGGGCCACGAGCAGTACTTC,CASSPFQREGHEQYF
TRBJ2-5,TRBV6-5,-,-,TGTGCCAGCAGTTACGTGAGCTACGACCAAGAGACCCAGTACTTC,CASSYVSYDQETQYF
TRBJ2-2,TRBV9,-,-,TGTGCCAGCAGCCCGACTAGGGCGAACACCGGGGAGCTGTTTTTT,CASSPTRANTGELFF
TRBJ2-7,TRBV11-3,-,few,TGTGCCAGCAGCTACGGGGGATTCGGTTTCGAGCAGTACTTC,CASSYGGFGFEQYF
TRBJ2-5,TRBV7-9,-,few,TGTGCCAGCAGCTTCCATCCCCAGTACTTC,CASSFHPQYF
TRBJ1-1,TRBV7-9,-,-,TGTGCCAGCAGCTTAGTTATGGGAGGCACTGAAGCTTTCTTT,CASSLVMGGTEAFF
TRBJ2-3,TRBV5-1,-,-,TGCGCCAGCAGCTTGGGCGGGGCAGCTACAGATACGCAGTATTTT,CASSLGGAATDTQYF
TRBJ2-1,TRBV24-1,-,-,TGTGCCACCAGTGATTTTGAGAGGGCATCCTACAATGAGCAGTTCTTC,CATSDFERASYNEQFF
TRBJ1-1,TRBV30,TRBD1,-,TGTGCCTGGAGTGCCACTCAGGGGGCCTTCACTGAAGCTTTCTTT,CAWSATQGAFTEAFF
TRBJ2-7,TRBV6-5,-,-,TGTGCCAGCAGTTTTAGCGGTTACAGCTCCTACGAGCAGTACTTC,CASSFSGYSSYEQYF
TRBJ2-2,TRBV10-3,-,-,TGTGCCATCAGTGAGGCCAGGCAGGACACCGGGGAGCTGTTTTTT,CAISEARQDTGELFF
TRBJ1-2,TRBV6-5,-,few,TGTGCCAGCCTCCCTAGGGGCGCGTCTTGGGGCTACACCTTC,CASLPRGASWGYTF
TRBJ2-7,TRBV30,-,-,TGTGCCTGGAGCTCGGGGAGGGGGGCCTACGAGCAGTACTTC,CAWSSGRGAYEQYF
TRBJ2-7,TRBV7-7,TRBD1,-,TGTGCTAGCAGCTTAACTAGGGACAGGGGGGCCGAGCAGTACTTC,CASSLTRDRGAEQYF
TRBJ1-1,TRBV4-2,-,-,TGTGCCAGCAGCCAAGATCTTTCGGGGAGGGACACTGAAGCTTTCTTT,CASSQDLSGRDTEAFF
TRBJ2-7,TRBV9,TRBD2,-,TGTGCCAGCAGCGCTAGCGGGAGCTCGTTTGACGAGCAGTACTTC,CASSASGSSFDEQYF
TRBJ2-1,TRBV28,-,-,TGTGCCACCACCGGTAGGGGATCCTACAATGAGCAGTTCTTC,CATTGRGSYNEQFF
TRBJ2-5,TRBV30,-,-,TGTGCCTGGGGTCGGGGAGGAGAGACCCAGTACTTC,CAWGRGGETQYF
TRBJ1-1,TRBV19,TRBD1,-,TGTGCCAGCGTAGACAGGGGGCGCCGGAACACTGAAGCTTTCTTT,CASVDRGRRNTEAFF
TRBJ1-5,TRBV27,TRBD1,-,TGTGCCAGCAGTTTATGGGGTCAGGTGGGGACAGGGGACCAGCCCCAGCATTTT,CASSLWGQVGTGDQPQHF
TRBJ2-7,TRBV5-5,TRBD1,-,TGTGCCAGCAGGAATGGGACAGGGTGGGCCATCTACGAGCAGTACTTC,CASRNGTGWAIYEQYF